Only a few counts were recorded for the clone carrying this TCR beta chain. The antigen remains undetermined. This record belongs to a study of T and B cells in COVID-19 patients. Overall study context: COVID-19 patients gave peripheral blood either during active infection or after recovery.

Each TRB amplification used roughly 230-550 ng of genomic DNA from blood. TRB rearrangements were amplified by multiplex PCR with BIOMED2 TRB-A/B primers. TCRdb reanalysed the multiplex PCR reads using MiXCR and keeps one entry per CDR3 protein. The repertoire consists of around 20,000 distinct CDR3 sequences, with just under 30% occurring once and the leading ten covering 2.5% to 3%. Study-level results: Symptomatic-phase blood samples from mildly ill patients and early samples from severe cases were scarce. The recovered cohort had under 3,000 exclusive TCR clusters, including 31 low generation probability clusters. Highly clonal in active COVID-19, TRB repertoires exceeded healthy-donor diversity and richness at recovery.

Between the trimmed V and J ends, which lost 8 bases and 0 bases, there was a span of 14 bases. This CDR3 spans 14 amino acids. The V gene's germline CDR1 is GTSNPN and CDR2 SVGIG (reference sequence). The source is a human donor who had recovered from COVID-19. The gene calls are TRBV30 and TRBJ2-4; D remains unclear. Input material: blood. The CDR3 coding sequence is TGTGCCGCCTCCCTTAGTCCAGCCAAAAACATTCAGTACTTC. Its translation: CAASLSPAKNIQYF.